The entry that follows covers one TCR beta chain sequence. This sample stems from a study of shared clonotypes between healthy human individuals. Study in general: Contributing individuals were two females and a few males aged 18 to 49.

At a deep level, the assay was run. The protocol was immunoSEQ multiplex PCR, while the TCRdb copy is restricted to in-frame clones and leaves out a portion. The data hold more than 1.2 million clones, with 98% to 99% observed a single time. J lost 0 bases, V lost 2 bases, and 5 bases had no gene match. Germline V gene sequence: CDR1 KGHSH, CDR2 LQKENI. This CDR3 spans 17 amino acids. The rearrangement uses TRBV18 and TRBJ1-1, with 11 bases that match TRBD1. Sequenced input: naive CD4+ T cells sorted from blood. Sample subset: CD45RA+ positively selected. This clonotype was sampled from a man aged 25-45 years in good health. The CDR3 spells CASSPGTGGRMNTEAFF. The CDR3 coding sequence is TGTGCCAGCTCACCAGGGACAGGGGGACGTATGAACACTGAAGCTTTCTTT.